This TCR beta chain comes out of a study of blood T cell repertoires in COVID-19. The CDR3 is 15 amino acids. The germline V gene has CDR1 SGHVS and CDR2 FQNEAQ. Measured with immunoSEQ multiplex PCR; TCRdb has only the in-frame clones, and not every one. The sample holds about 160,000 clones, 65% to 85% seen once. As concerns this clone: Sequence at one end of the junction differs from germline and may be a read error.

Sequenced input: peripheral blood. The clonotype comes from an elderly woman with active or convalescent COVID-19. V gene TRBV7-8 combines with J gene TRBJ1-2, with 9 bases matching TRBD1. CDR3 sequence: CAGSPSTGGFSGYTF. CDR3 nucleotide sequence: TGTGCCGGCAGCCCCTCTACAGGGGGCTTTTCTGGCTACACCTTC.